The text below deals with one T cell receptor (beta chain). What antigen it recognizes has not been identified. No much larger clone is present one base from it, and per-base qualities are unavailable. The data were obtained in a study of cytomegalovirus exposure and HLA in healthy donors (dated by TCRdb to the late 2010s). Broadly, across the study: According to an earlier analysis of around 600 of the donors, some 180 million T cells yielded approximately 120 million unique TCR beta sequences and less than 300 Gb of sequence data. Approximately 310 gigabases of sequencing data and tens of millions of unique TCR sequences were included in an early release covering roughly 600 HLA-typed donors. All discovery cohort repertoires had been generated on a single sequencing platform. A later analysis re-analyzed previously published TCR beta repertoires from roughly 600 donors and added high-resolution HLA genotyping to study TCR occurrence patterns. To decide whether each TCR beta V gene segment behaved as functional or pseudogenic, an earlier analysis of 587 of the donors relied on high-throughput TCR beta sequencing. The study combined high-throughput TCR immunosequencing, statistical association of individual TCRs with disease status, and machine learning to predict cytomegalovirus infection status. The number of typed donors differed by locus: roughly 620-640 for A, B, C, DRB1 and DQB1; some 500 for DQA1; fewer than 610 for DPA1; and 450 to 480 for DPB1. Among around 400 genotyped donors of the cohort, an average of about 240,000 unique TCR beta nucleotide sequences were sequenced per donor, around 20% of them non-productive. The study aimed to test whether cataloging public T cell receptors could reveal signatures of past pathogen exposure. Roughly five DR-DQ haplotypes were handled as single units for association and clustering, since linkage in the cohort was strong. The study profiled the T cell repertoires of under 850 subjects by immunosequencing and related them to cytomegalovirus serostatus. In addition to the first cohort of 666 subjects, a separate validation cohort of some 120 different subjects was used. A later genetic analysis used genome-wide SNP genotypes for about three fifths of the 666 donors, treating that subset as a discovery cohort. HLA typing covered class I and class II loci at four-digit resolution. In the later analysis, no new phenotypic data were used to find candidate immune exposures; instead, reliance was placed on TCR beta sequences and their occurrence across donors. Donor age, sex, ethnicity and CMV serostatus were collected together with the repertoire data. Among the roughly 410 genotyped donors, approximately 76% belonged to the genetic ancestry cluster associated with self-reported Caucasian donors. The full study reports these points: In a later genetic analysis, a missense DCLRE1C variant was associated with V-gene and J-gene trimming of TCR beta chains, and the association was replicated in an independent cohort. A cluster of highly shared sequence variants was judged likely to be a technical artifact of the sequencing pipeline. A further reported finding was that TCR beta sequences accurately predicted the HLA-A and HLA-B alleles for most subjects in the first cohort. Linkage disequilibrium might explain the correlated functional status among segregating V segments, but an unknown experimental factor could not be ruled out. At a false discovery rate of 0.05, a later analysis linked 16,951 TCR beta sequences to specific HLA alleles. A later analysis found that most CMV-associated TCR beta chains appeared HLA-restricted, with HLA associations seemingly driven largely by CMV exposure. According to a later genetic analysis, donors in an Asian-associated ancestry cluster had fewer N-insertions in productive TCRs than the roughly 660-donor mean. When HLA alleles, especially DR and DQ, strongly co-occurred, TCR associations were difficult to assign to individual alleles. A later analysis reported that several top co-occurrence clusters appeared linked to parvovirus B19, influenza, CMV and Epstein-Barr virus. A later analysis found that HLA-associated TCR beta chains were more clonally expanded and had lower generation probabilities than equally common non-associated chains. The authors suggested that the approach could potentially be extended to other disease states and immunological phenotypes. Immune exposure information for the cohort was limited to CMV serostatus. A later analysis found that TCR association rates varied across HLA loci, with DRB1 alleles showing the most associated TCRs and HLA-C alleles the fewest. The classifier was reported to diagnose cytomegalovirus status with high specificity and sensitivity in both the original and validation cohorts. Across donors, most TCR sequences were observed very rarely, whereas some public TCRs were present in many individuals. Roughly uniform sequencing depth across donors was assumed in presence/absence analyses, although this assumption may not hold. The 87-base-pair reads could not distinguish some IMGT-functional V segments, including TRBV6-2 and TRBV6-3, so those segments were excluded. Because some donors lacked HLA typing at each locus, the association tests relied only on the typed subset. In vitro tests confirmed that a few of the cytomegalovirus-associated TCR beta chains recognize cytomegalovirus antigens. In an earlier analysis of some 550 of the donors, most TCR beta V segments were observed in productive rearrangements about 90% or about 30% of the time, broadly matching IMGT annotations. Because counts were too low, around 18 rarely observed V segments, including chromosome 9 orphons, were left out of the earlier analysis of 587 of the donors. A total of 164 TCR beta chains were listed by the study as associated with cytomegalovirus. Only TCR beta chains were sequenced in this cohort, and the absence of alpha or paired-chain data limited detectable features.

The library was prepared using the immunoSEQ multiplex PCR assay. For the multiplex PCR, a mixture combining 60 forward primers for TCR Vbeta segments and 13 reverse primers for TCR Jbeta segments was used. The CDR3 region of rearranged TCR beta genes was amplified from genomic DNA with a multiplex PCR assay. Amplified TCR beta libraries were sequenced as 87-base-pair reads on the Illumina HiSeq System. On the study's bioinformatics: In a later analysis, some 80 million unique TCR beta chains were counted across the 650 to 750 repertoires, and roughly 11 million of these chains were shared by at least two donors. A nearest-neighbor algorithm error-corrected the raw reads and collapsed the reads into unique sequences, merging closely related sequences to remove PCR and sequencing errors. To assign V, D and J gene segments, CDR3 sequences were aligned to IMGT reference sequences. For a sequence to be retained, a match of at least six nucleotides was required to both a V gene segment and a J gene segment. Rearrangements were called productive when the CDR3 lacked stop codons and stayed in frame with V and J; all others were non-productive. Following IMGT convention, CDR3 was defined as the stretch from the second conserved V-encoded cysteine up to the conserved J-encoded phenylalanine. The earlier analysis of some 600 of the donors excluded sequences that lacked an unambiguous match to a single V gene segment. An earlier analysis of 587 of the donors called V segments functional above 56.7% productive rearrangements and segregating when the between-donor standard deviation exceeded 5%. A statistical classification framework was built for diagnosing cytomegalovirus status from the catalog of TCR beta chain sequences. V and J gene assignment, in a later analysis, came from comparing TCR nucleotide sequences with IMGT/GENE-DB human TR gene sequences. A later analysis assigned CDR3 sequences and most-parsimonious VDJ recombination scenarios with the TCRdist pipeline. In a later analysis, each TCR beta chain was defined by its CDR3 amino acid sequence together with its V-gene family, and reads without a unique V-gene family were excluded. As a way to deal with suspected cross-contamination and a sequencing artifact, a later analysis dropped 450 to 600 nucleotide sequences that were highly shared and had low generation probability. A later analysis calculated a clonal expansion index for each public chain from normalized within-repertoire ranks of inferred template counts. In a later analysis, generation probabilities were computed using a VDJ recombination model fitted to out-of-frame rearrangements, and the results were checked against IGoR. In a later analysis, TCR-TCR, TCR-HLA and TCR-CMV co-occurrence was scored with hypergeometric tests, and a repertoire-size bias correction was applied to TCR pairs. False discovery rates were estimated in a later analysis by permuting HLA or CMV assignments 20 times. A later analysis grouped co-occurring TCRs with DBSCAN, adding TCRdist sequence similarity when clustering within HLA-allele-positive subsets. For co-occurrence clustering, repertoires with fewer than 30,000 or more than 120,000 public chains were excluded, along with four or five repertoires with anomalous nucleotide sharing. As stored in TCRdb, this immuneACCESS dataset retains in-frame rearrangements with V and J assigned. A fraction of the clones does not appear; measured against another copy, unresolved V genes explain less than half of the discrepancy, and the remainder lacks a known reason. V and J calls and clone size are those listed in that table; D and trimming were worked out from the DNA. This sample has more than 95,000 clones in its table, and approximately 76% of those were observed once. The ten largest clones add up to 16% of the sample.

In total, approximately 690 healthy bone marrow donors made up the cohort. At the time of sampling, all cohort members were nominally healthy, though unrecorded immune exposures were likely present. The donor was CMV seropositive and was included in the group of about 290 seropositive cohort members. A peripheral blood sample was collected from each donor, and TCR beta sequencing was performed on peripheral blood mononuclear cells. The Qiagen DNeasy Blood Extraction Kit was used to extract genomic DNA from the blood cell samples. The germline V gene specifies SQVTM as CDR1 and ANQGSEA as CDR2. Cut back by 5 bases and 4 bases, the V and J ends lie 17 bases apart. From its cysteine to its phenylalanine, the CDR3 spans 14 amino acids. Just the 42-base CDR3 DNA is kept, in frame starting at base 1.

The rearranged chain carries TRBV29-1 and TRBJ1-2; possibly the D gene is TRBD1, per 5 matching bases. The receptor comes from a man in his forties or fifties in good health and CMV-seropositive. The sequencing input was PBMCs. In nucleotides, the sequence is TGCAGCGTTATCCCCGACAGAAGCCTCTATGGCTACACCTTC. The resulting protein is CSVIPDRSLYGYTF. Supplemented by the reference TRBV29-1 and TRBJ1-2 proteins around the CDR3, the complete variable domain is SAVISQKPSRDICQRGTSLTIQCQVDSQVTMMFWYRQQPGQSLTLIATANQGSEATYESGFVIDKFPISRPNLTFSTLTVSNMSPEDSSIYLCSVIPDRSLYGYTFGSGTRLTVV.